Listed below are T cell receptor beta chains from one sample, sequenced in a study of OX40 agonist ivuxolimab in advanced cancers. Measured with immunoSEQ multiplex PCR; TCRdb has only the in-frame clones, and not every one. In the table there are approximately 57,000 clones, roughly 86% of which are singletons. The material was CD4+ or CD8+ T cells sorted from blood, obtained in a trial of the OX40 agonist ivuxolimab. The receptors were sampled from an adult with an advanced solid tumor such as melanoma, head and neck, liver or kidney cancer. Each CDR3 is given without its conserved first and last residue. The order of the fields is CDR3 length, J gene, V gene, CDR3 protein.

>11|TRBJ2-1|TRBV27
ASSVSEGDEQF
>13|TRBJ1-6|TRBV27
ASSFTRTYNSPLH
>15|TRBJ2-3|TRBV19
ASSIDAGLAVTDTQY
>11|TRBJ2-7|TRBV5-1
ASGQTGSYEQY
>15|TRBJ2-1|TRBV27
ASDPGGNGESYNEQF
>14|TRBJ1-2|TRBV9
ASSVVAALSTYGYT
>16|TRBJ1-2|TRBV11-2
ASTLRGAGIADVYGYT
>13|TRBJ2-1|TRBV6-5
ASSYSNGPANEQF
>13|TRBJ2-1|TRBV6-5
ASSYGKRGLNEQF
>10|TRBJ1-2|TRBV6-1
ASTKTRDADT
>13|TRBJ2-2|TRBV6-4
ASSDSFRSTGELF
>12|TRBJ1-2|TRBV28
ASSTNRGNYGYT
>13|TRBJ2-2|TRBV7-9
ATERGYSNTGELF
>14|TRBJ2-5|TRBV7-9
ASSRMGETVRETQY
>13|TRBJ1-1|TRBV9
ASSASGTGDTEAF
>13|TRBJ2-1|TRBV5-1
ASSLEQGSYNEQF
>11|TRBJ1-6|TRBV6-5
ASSYSGVSPLH
>11|TRBJ1-1|TRBV6-5
ASSPAISTEAF
>15|TRBJ2-2|TRBV15
ATSRDREAANTGELF
>14|TRBJ1-5|TRBV10-1
ASRREKSGRTQPQH
>14|TRBJ2-1|TRBV27
ASSLLAGGPYNEQF
>12|TRBJ2-1|TRBV27
ASSFLAPPNEQF
>14|TRBJ1-1|TRBV15
ATSNRDHRENTEAF
>14|TRBJ1-1|TRBV19
ASSIIEGVGHTEAF
>13|TRBJ1-1|TRBV5-6
ASSVRGQVNTEAF
>15|TRBJ1-1|TRBV28
ASSSWTGGASGTEAF
>13|TRBJ1-4|TRBV11-3
ASSLGGKSNEKLF
>14|TRBJ1-2|TRBV6-5
ASSYQNRAANYGYT
>14|TRBJ2-1|TRBV9
ASSERTSGLYNEQF
>12|TRBJ1-1|TRBV5-5
ASSLGHGYTEAF
>10|TRBJ1-1|TRBV7-2
ASSIGAGEAF
>12|TRBJ2-2|TRBV28
ASSSGTSTGELF
>13|TRBJ2-7|TRBV21-1
ASSKFPEPTYEQY
>12|TRBJ2-3|TRBV7-3
ASSLVGSTDTQY
>11|TRBJ1-4|TRBV27
ASSFGGGEKLF
>12|TRBJ1-5|TRBV7-9
ASSPGTGTQPQH
>13|TRBJ1-5|TRBV5-6
ASSLDGLSNQPQH
>16|TRBJ1-2|TRBV9
ASSARGPGAGWHYGYT
>14|TRBJ1-2|TRBV4-3
ASSQDRFAYSYGYT
>13|TRBJ1-1|TRBV7-9
ASSTLTGLNTEAF
>16|TRBJ2-7|TRBV11-2
ASSLDSGYTRVSYEQY
>14|TRBJ2-1|TRBV27
ASRRTSGSIYNEQF
>10|TRBJ2-1|TRBV5-6
ASSLSPLAQF
>14|TRBJ2-2|TRBV4-3
ASSQDWTSGRPELF
>11|TRBJ2-2|TRBV2
ASSVGYTGELF
>13|TRBJ1-6|TRBV27
ASSLREGVHHPLH
>11|TRBJ2-7|TRBV28
ASRTTGNYEQY
>9|TRBJ2-5|TRBV27
ASSLQETQY
>13|TRBJ1-2|TRBV5-5
ASSLDRVSDYGYT
>15|TRBJ1-2|TRBV10-3
AISGVGQGNEVYGYT
>9|TRBJ2-1|TRBV30
AWIEGLAAF
>12|TRBJ2-5|TRBV14
ASSQDYGEETQY